The 6 T cell receptor beta chains presented below share a single source sample, sequenced in a study of shared clonotypes between healthy human individuals. TCRdb keeps only in-frame clones here, not all; method: immunoSEQ multiplex PCR. The sample has roughly 500,000 clones, about 96% seen once; the top ten hold about 0.06%. The sample taken for sequencing was naive CD4+ T cells sorted from blood. Stated subset: CD45RA+ positively selected. These receptors all come from a woman aged 25 to 39 in good health.

This clone was observed a single time. The CDR3 is CASSPWTTTSNQPQHF. In DNA, the CDR3 is TGTGCCAGCTCACCCTGGACAACCACTAGCAATCAGCCCCAGCATTTT. The gene calls are TRBV18 and TRBJ1-5; the D gene is possibly TRBD1 (5 bases). In germline, CDR1 is KGHSH, CDR2 LQKENI. The CDR3 has 16 residues. Trimming pared 3 bases from V and 0 bases from J, leaving 12 bases between.

This chain connects TRBV4-2 to TRBJ2-2, with TRBD2 matching over 7 bases. Germline V gene data show CDR1 as LGHNA and CDR2 as YNFKEQ. The V gene end was trimmed by 1 base and the J gene end by 4 bases; junction bases not matched to a gene: 6. The CDR3 has 16 amino acids. For the CDR3, the DNA is TGTGCCAGCAGCCAAGTGTGGCGGGAGAGCACCGGGGAGCTGTTTTTT. Translated: CASSQVWRESTGELFF.

The chain combines TRBV19 with TRBJ2-6, with a possible D match to TRBD1 (5 bases). V was shortened by 4 bases and J by 2 bases, with 12 bases between the two germline ends. Germline CDR1 is LNHDA and CDR2 is SQIVND (reference sequence). This CDR3 contains 16 residues. DNA for the CDR3: TGTGCCAGTAGTAAACCAGGGTGGGCTGGGGCCAACGTCCTGACTTTC. It specifies CASSKPGWAGANVLTF.

The chain joins TRBV30 to TRBJ1-5; 7 nucleotides line up with TRBD1. The length of the CDR3 is 14 residues. Germline-derived CDR1 and CDR2 are GTSNPN and SVGIG (reference sequence). V lost 2 bases, J lost 2 bases, and 3 bases stayed unmatched. The CDR3 DNA is TGTGCCTGGAGTAAGGGGGCGGGCAATCAGCCCCAGCATTTT. Its protein product is CAWSKGAGNQPQHF.

The rearrangement uses TRBV6-5 and TRBJ2-7; TRBD1 might be the D (5 bases). CDR1 and CDR2 (germline): MNHEY, SVGAGI. V shed 10 bases and J shed 3 bases, with 10 bases lying between them. This CDR3 is 11 amino acids long. Here the CDR3 reads CATTGVYEQYF. The CDR3, as DNA: TGTGCCACCACAGGCGTCTACGAGCAGTACTTC.

This clone was found once. The V call is TRBV7-2, the J call TRBJ2-5; 14 nucleotides line up with TRBD2. The CDR3 has 17 residues. Germline V gives CDR1 SGHTA, CDR2 FQGNSA. With V trimmed by 1 base and J by 4 bases, 5 bases remained unmatched. CDR3 residues: CASSLGLAGGPRETQYF. CDR3 nucleotides: TGTGCCAGCAGCTTAGGACTAGCGGGAGGGCCAAGAGAGACCCAGTACTTC.